These T cell receptor beta chains were read from a single sample in a study of sequential checkpoint blockade in melanoma. Assay used: immunoSEQ multiplex PCR; TCRdb lists only in-frame clones, some missing. The sample lists some 13,000 clones; 55% to 75% were seen once. Here the sequenced sample was CD8+ T cells sorted from blood (inferred from file names), taken from a patient given nivolumab and ipilimumab in sequence. Every receptor here comes from a human donor with melanoma. CDR3s include the opening cysteine and the closing phenylalanine or tryptophan. D genes are given only for firm matches. Clone sizes are given selectively: once, few, many, or a class where the clone is expanded.

>NA|TRBV4-3|NA|16|TRBJ2-1
CASSQDWGGAYNEQFF
TGCGCCAGCAGCCAAGATTGGGGGGGCGCGTACAATGAGCAGTTCTTC
>few|TRBV10-3|NA|14|TRBJ1-2
CAISEPDSVDGYTF
TGTGCCATCAGTGAGCCGGACAGCGTCGATGGCTACACCTTC
>NA|TRBV27|TRBD2|15|TRBJ2-2
CASRQAGGNTGELFF
TGTGCCAGCAGGCAAGCGGGAGGAAACACCGGGGAGCTGTTTTTT
>NA|TRBV18|TRBD2|15|TRBJ2-4
CASSTAAASGNIQYF
TGTGCCAGCTCAACCGCCGCGGCTAGCGGTAACATTCAGTACTTC
>medium-sized|TRBV6-4|NA|13|TRBJ2-3
CASSEGATDTQYF
TGTGCCAGCAGTGAAGGGGCCACAGATACGCAGTATTTT
>NA|TRBV30|NA|13|TRBJ1-1
CAWSVPAGTEAFF
TGTGCCTGGAGTGTGCCAGCGGGCACTGAAGCTTTCTTT
>NA|TRBV10-3|NA|13|TRBJ2-7
CAISEGPTYEQYF
TGTGCCATCAGTGAGGGGCCGACCTACGAGCAGTACTTC
>NA|TRBV10-3|TRBD1|16|TRBJ1-2
CAISESSDRVGYGYTF
TGTGCCATCAGTGAGTCGAGTGACAGGGTAGGGTATGGCTACACCTTC
>NA|TRBV15|TRBD2|14|TRBJ2-3
CATSRAGGTDTQYF
TGTGCCACCAGCAGGGCGGGGGGTACAGATACGCAGTATTTT
>NA|TRBV5-1|TRBD1|13|TRBJ1-1
CASSLEGAVEAFF
TGCGCCAGCAGCTTAGAGGGGGCAGTTGAAGCTTTCTTT
>once|TRBV7-9|TRBD2|15|TRBJ2-3
CASSSWTSSTDTQYF
TGTGCCAGCAGCTCTTGGACTAGCAGCACAGATACGCAGTATTTT
>NA|TRBV7-9|TRBD1|15|TRBJ2-1
CASSSPWDRGNEQFF
TGTGCCAGCAGCTCCCCTTGGGACAGGGGTAATGAGCAGTTCTTC
>few|TRBV27|NA|12|TRBJ2-1
CASSTSGNEQFF
TGTGCCAGCAGTACCAGCGGGAATGAGCAGTTCTTC
>NA|TRBV7-2|NA|15|TRBJ2-3
CASSLIVASTDTQYF
TGTGCCAGCAGCTTAATAGTCGCGTCCACAGATACGCAGTATTTT
>NA|TRBV19|NA|14|TRBJ2-7
CASSISRRGGEQYF
TGTGCCAGTAGTATTTCCCGCAGGGGCGGAGAGCAGTACTTC
>NA|TRBV9|TRBD2|15|TRBJ2-7
CASSVGGGRPYEQYF
TGTGCCAGCAGCGTAGGGGGAGGGCGTCCTTACGAGCAGTACTTC
>NA|TRBV10-3|NA|14|TRBJ2-7
CAIRGGAATYEQYF
TGTGCCATCAGAGGCGGGGCGGCTACCTACGAGCAGTACTTC
>NA|TRBV6-1|NA|11|TRBJ2-7
CASSVLYEQYF
TGTGCCAGCAGCGTCCTCTACGAGCAGTACTTC
>NA|TRBV9|TRBD1|14|TRBJ1-6
CASSGDRERSPLHF
TGTGCCAGCAGCGGCGACAGGGAACGCTCACCCCTCCACTTT
>NA|TRBV5-4|TRBD2|18|TRBJ2-7
CASSLAGLAGQGVYEQYF
TGTGCCAGCAGCTTGGCCGGGCTAGCGGGTCAAGGAGTTTACGAGCAGTACTTC
>NA|TRBV11-3|NA|14|TRBJ2-7
CASSPPGRPDEQYF
TGTGCCAGCAGCCCGCCGGGGAGACCGGACGAGCAGTACTTC
>few|TRBV25-1|NA|15|TRBJ2-2
CASSFLSPNTGELFF
TGTGCCAGCAGTTTTCTCTCTCCGAACACCGGGGAGCTGTTTTTT
>NA|TRBV27|TRBD2|12|TRBJ2-1
CASSPSGGKQFF
TGTGCCAGCAGCCCTAGCGGGGGGAAGCAGTTCTTC
>few|TRBV4-3|NA|17|TRBJ1-1
CASSQGSSVLMNTEAFF
TGCGCCAGCAGCCAAGGGTCCAGCGTGTTAATGAACACTGAAGCTTTCTTT
>NA|TRBV5-8|NA|14|TRBJ2-7
CASSLTGLDYEQYF
TGTGCCAGCAGCTTGACAGGTCTTGACTACGAGCAGTACTTC
>NA|TRBV19|TRBD1|16|TRBJ1-3
CASTRDRSSSGNTIYF
TGTGCCAGTACTAGGGACAGGTCCAGCTCTGGAAACACCATATATTTT
>NA|TRBV27|TRBD2|14|TRBJ2-3
CASLAGLGTDTQYF
TGTGCCAGTCTAGCGGGACTAGGCACAGATACGCAGTATTTT
>once|TRBV7-9|TRBD1|16|TRBJ2-2
CASSGSTGVNTGELFF
TGTGCCAGCAGCGGCTCAACAGGGGTTAACACCGGGGAGCTGTTTTTT
>few|TRBV16|TRBD1|17|TRBJ1-5
CASSQWEGDRAGQPQHF
TGTGCCAGCAGCCAATGGGAAGGGGACAGGGCTGGACAGCCCCAGCATTTT
>NA|TRBV5-6|TRBD2|17|TRBJ2-2
CASSRQGLAVNTGELFF
TGTGCCAGCAGCCGACAGGGACTAGCGGTGAACACCGGGGAGCTGTTTTTT
>few|TRBV6-1|NA|12|TRBJ1-1
CASSEVPTEAFF
TGTGCCAGCAGTGAAGTCCCTACTGAAGCTTTCTTT
>NA|TRBV6-5|NA|14|TRBJ2-7
CASSYGGDSYEQYF
TGTGCCAGCAGTTACGGAGGGGATTCCTACGAGCAGTACTTC
>few|TRBV19|TRBD1|15|TRBJ1-4
CASSSYRGHGEKLFF
TGTGCCAGTAGTTCATACAGGGGGCACGGTGAAAAACTGTTTTTT
>once|TRBV15|TRBD2|15|TRBJ2-5
CATSRASGGAETQYF
TGTGCCACCAGCAGAGCTAGCGGGGGGGCAGAGACCCAGTACTTC
>NA|TRBV2|NA|14|TRBJ2-3
CASSDWGLTDTQYF
TGTGCCAGCAGTGATTGGGGGCTTACAGATACGCAGTATTTT
>NA|TRBV9|TRBD1|16|TRBJ2-7
CASSPQRGTGLYEQYF
TGTGCCAGCAGCCCACAGCGTGGGACAGGGTTATACGAGCAGTACTTC